Listed here are 9 T cell receptor beta chains from one sample, sequenced in a study of Ad26.COV2.S vaccination and SARS-CoV-2 variants. Treatment reported: 15 to 20 received Ad26.COV2.S at low or high dose, single or two shots; 5 received placebo; per-sample allocation not given. Sampling occurred on day 63 after the first vaccine or placebo injection. Produced via immunoSEQ multiplex PCR; TCRdb's table is partial and in-frame only. The sample shows some 300,000 clones, roughly 80% of them seen only once. This specimen consisted of peripheral blood, obtained in a trial of Ad26.COV2.S vaccine versus placebo. These TCRs come from a person aged 18-65 years who received the Ad26.COV2.S COVID-19 vaccine or a placebo.

The sample holds one count of this clone. The rearrangement joins TRBV27 to TRBJ1-2; TRBD1 matches 9 bases. This CDR3 is 14 amino acids long. Germline V CDR1 and CDR2: MNHEY, SMNVEV (reference sequence). After removal of 5 bases from V and 4 bases from J, the junction contained 5 bases not matched to a gene. In DNA form, the CDR3 reads TGTGCCAGCAGTGTTACAGGGGGCAGCTATGGCTACACCTTC. Amino acids: CASSVTGGSYGYTF.

The rearrangement joins TRBV13 to TRBJ1-6, with D possibly being TRBD1 (5 bases). This CDR3 is built from 14 residues. Germline CDR1 PRHDT, CDR2 FYEKMQ (reference sequence). The V end was cut by 3 bases, the J end by 6 bases, with 9 bases between. The CDR3 region is CASSLGGSNSPLHF. The CDR3 bases are TGTGCCAGCAGCTTGGGGGGGTCTAATTCACCCCTCCACTTT.

CDR3 DNA sequence: TGTGCCAGCAGTTTAACCGGGCCGGCGGGCTACACCTTC. Translation: CASSLTGPAGYTF. The rearrangement uses TRBV28 and TRBJ1-2; no clear D. Per the germline V gene, CDR1 is MDHEN and CDR2 is SYDVKM. The V gene lost 2 bases and the J gene lost 8 bases, with 12 bases spanning the gap. The length of the CDR3 is 13 residues.

CDR3 residues: CAWRNTGYTIYF. As DNA, the CDR3 is TGTGCCTGGAGGAACACCGGGTACACCATATATTTT. This rearrangement joins TRBV30 to TRBJ1-3; D uncertain. The germline gives CDR1 GTSNPN, CDR2 SVGIG (reference sequence). The CDR3 consists of 12 residues. V gave up 3 bases and J gave up 8 bases, with 11 bases separating them.

The rearrangement links TRBV21-1 to TRBJ2-3; the D call of TRBD2 is as the table states it, not checked on the DNA. TRBV21-1 counts as a pseudogene. The length of the CDR3 is 17 residues. The CDR3 nucleotides read TGTGCCAGCAGCAAAGCAGTCCTAGCGGGGGCTACAGATACGCAGTATTTT. Residues: CASSKAVLAGATDTQYF.

A note on this clone: The sample has other DNA sequences that encode this CDR3 too. This sequence joins TRBV12-3 or TRBV12-4 and TRBJ2-2; D not resolved. V dropped 6 bases and J dropped 5 bases, with 4 bases sitting between them. The CDR3 is 11 residues long. CDR3 DNA: TGTGCCAGCAGCAGGACCGGGGAGCTGTTTTTT. The encoded protein is CASSRTGELFF.

There are a few counts of this clone. The chain joins TRBV5-4 to TRBJ1-6, with D possibly TRBD1 on 5 matching bases. The CDR3 totals 14 residues. Germline CDR1 reads SGHNT; CDR2 reads YYREEE (reference sequence). V was pared by 6 bases and J by 6 bases, with 13 bases between. In nucleotides, the CDR3 is TGTGCCAGCATGGGGCAGGGCCCTAATTCACCCCTCCACTTT. Protein sequence: CASMGQGPNSPLHF. Based on the CDR3 plus reference TRBV5-4 and TRBJ1-6, the full variable domain is ETGVTQSPTHLIKTRGQQVTLRCSSQSGHNTVSWYQQALGQGPQFIFQYYREEENGRGNFPPRFSGLQFPNYSSELNVNALELDDSALYLCASMGQGPNSPLHFGNGTRLTVT.

The chain employs TRBV3-1 (or the pseudogene TRBV3-2) and TRBJ2-5; no clear D gene. Trimming stripped 6 bases from V and 4 bases from J, with 15 bases between. Germline V gene sequence: CDR1 LGHDT, CDR2 YNNKEL (reference sequence). The length of the CDR3 is 14 residues. The CDR3 spells CASRGSRRRETQYF. CDR3 nucleotide sequence: TGTGCCAGCAGGGGGTCCCGACGGAGAGAGACCCAGTACTTC.

The sample holds one count of this clone. The J gene is TRBJ2-5, the V gene TRBV19; D not certain. V was cut by 4 bases and J by 5 bases, with 14 bases left in between. The germline V gene encodes CDR1 LNHDA and CDR2 SQIVND (reference sequence). The CDR3 runs to 14 residues. CDR3 coding DNA: TGTGCCAGTAGTAGGTTGGGGTTTTTGGAGACCCAGTACTTC. Translating gives CASSRLGFLETQYF.